This T cell receptor beta chain was found in a study of T cell responses to AZD1222 COVID-19 vaccine. Repertoires were generated with immunoSEQ multiplex PCR, while TCRdb's copy carries only in-frame clones and drops some. The sample holds just under 150,000 clones; roughly 86% are singletons and the top ten take about 5.4%. V lost 2 bases and J lost 4, with 14 bases in between. Looked up from germline, CDR1 is MGHRA and CDR2 is YSYEKL. There are 16 residues in the CDR3. Sequenced here: peripheral blood, sampled 28 days after the second AZD1222 dose. This sequence originates from an adult who received the AZD1222 COVID-19 vaccine. The genes are TRBV4-1 and TRBJ2-2; D possibly uses TRBD1 or TRBD2 (5 bases each). This CDR3 reads CASSQSSAGSTGELFF. CDR3 DNA: TGCGCCAGCAGCCAATCCTCGGCAGGGAGCACCGGGGAGCTGTTTTTT.